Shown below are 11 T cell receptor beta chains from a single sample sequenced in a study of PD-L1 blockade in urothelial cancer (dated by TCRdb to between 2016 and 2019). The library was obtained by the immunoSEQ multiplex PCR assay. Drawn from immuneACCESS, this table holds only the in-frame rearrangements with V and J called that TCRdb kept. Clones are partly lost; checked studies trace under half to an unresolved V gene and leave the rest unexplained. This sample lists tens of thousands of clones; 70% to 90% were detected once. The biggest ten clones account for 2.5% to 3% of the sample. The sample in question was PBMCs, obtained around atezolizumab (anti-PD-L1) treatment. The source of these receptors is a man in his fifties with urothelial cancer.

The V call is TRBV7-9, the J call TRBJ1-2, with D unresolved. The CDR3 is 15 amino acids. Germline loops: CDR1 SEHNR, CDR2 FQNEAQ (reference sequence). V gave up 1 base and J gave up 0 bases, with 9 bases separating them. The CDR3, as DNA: TGTGCCAGCAGCTTAGGGGAGCAAGCTAACTATGGCTACACCTTC. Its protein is CASSLGEQANYGYTF.

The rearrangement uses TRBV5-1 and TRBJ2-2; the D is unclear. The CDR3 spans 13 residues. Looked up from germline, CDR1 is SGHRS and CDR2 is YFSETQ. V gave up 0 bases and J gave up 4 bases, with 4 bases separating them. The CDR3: CASSLDSTGELFF. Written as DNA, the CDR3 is TGCGCCAGCAGCTTGGACAGCACCGGGGAGCTGTTTTTT.

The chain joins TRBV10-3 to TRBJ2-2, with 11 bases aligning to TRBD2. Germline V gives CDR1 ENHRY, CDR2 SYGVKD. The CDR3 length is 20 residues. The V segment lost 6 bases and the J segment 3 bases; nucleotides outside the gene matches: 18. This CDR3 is CAISAVGGTSGQEHTGELFF. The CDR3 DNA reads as TGTGCCATCAGCGCAGTGGGGGGGACTAGCGGACAGGAGCACACCGGGGAGCTGTTTTTT.

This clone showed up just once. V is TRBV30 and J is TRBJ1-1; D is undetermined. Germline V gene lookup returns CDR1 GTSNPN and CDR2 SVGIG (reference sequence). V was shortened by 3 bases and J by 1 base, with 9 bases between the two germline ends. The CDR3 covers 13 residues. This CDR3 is CAWSWRRNTEAFF. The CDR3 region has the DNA TGTGCCTGGAGCTGGCGGCGGAACACTGAAGCTTTCTTT. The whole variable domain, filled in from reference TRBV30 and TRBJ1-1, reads SQTIHQWPATLVQPVGSPLSLECTVEGTSNPNLYWYRQAAGRGLQLLFYSVGIGQISSEVPQNLSASRPQDRQFILSSKKLLLSDSGFYLCAWSWRRNTEAFFGQGTRLTVV.

CDR3 in DNA: TGCGCCAGCAGCTTACCCAGACTAGCGGGAGACGAGCAGTACTTC. It yields the protein CASSLPRLAGDEQYF. The rearrangement links TRBV5-1 to TRBJ2-7; 12 bases match TRBD2. The CDR3 extends over 15 amino acids. V lost 2 bases and J lost 5; bases outside the gene matches: 5. In germline, CDR1 is SGHRS, CDR2 YFSETQ.

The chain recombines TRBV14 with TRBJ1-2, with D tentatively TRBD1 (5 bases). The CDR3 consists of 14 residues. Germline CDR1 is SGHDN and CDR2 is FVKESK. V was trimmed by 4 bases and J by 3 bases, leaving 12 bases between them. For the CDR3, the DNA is TGTGCCAGCAGCCTTAGCGGGACTTACTATGGCTACACCTTC. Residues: CASSLSGTYYGYTF.

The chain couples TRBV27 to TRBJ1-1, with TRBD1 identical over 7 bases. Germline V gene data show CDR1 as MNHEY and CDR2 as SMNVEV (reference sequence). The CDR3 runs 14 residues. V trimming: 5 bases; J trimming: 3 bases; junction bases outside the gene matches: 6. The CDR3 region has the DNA TGTGCCAGCAGTCCTTCGACAGGGTACACTGAAGCTTTCTTT. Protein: CASSPSTGYTEAFF.

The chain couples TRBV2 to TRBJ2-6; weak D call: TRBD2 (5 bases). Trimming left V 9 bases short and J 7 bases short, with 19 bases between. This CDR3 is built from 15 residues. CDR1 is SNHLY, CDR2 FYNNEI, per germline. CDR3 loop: CARSRGAKGANVLTF. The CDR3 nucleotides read TGTGCCAGAAGCCGGGGAGCGAAAGGAGCCAACGTCCTGACTTTC.

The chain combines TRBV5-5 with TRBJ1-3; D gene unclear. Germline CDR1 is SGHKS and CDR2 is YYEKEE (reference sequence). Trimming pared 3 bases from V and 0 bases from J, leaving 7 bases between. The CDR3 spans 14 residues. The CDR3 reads CASSWQISGNTIYF. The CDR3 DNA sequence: TGTGCCAGCAGCTGGCAGATCTCTGGAAACACCATATATTTT.

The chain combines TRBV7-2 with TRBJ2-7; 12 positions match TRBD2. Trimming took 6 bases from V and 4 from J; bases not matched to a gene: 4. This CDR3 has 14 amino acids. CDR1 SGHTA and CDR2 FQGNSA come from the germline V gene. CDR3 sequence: CASSPGLAGYEQYF. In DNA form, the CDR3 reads TGTGCCAGCAGTCCTGGACTAGCGGGATACGAGCAGTACTTC.

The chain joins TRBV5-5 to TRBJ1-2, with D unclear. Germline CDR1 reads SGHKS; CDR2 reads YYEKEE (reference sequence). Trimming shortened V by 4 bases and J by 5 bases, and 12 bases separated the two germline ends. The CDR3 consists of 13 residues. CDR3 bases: TGTGCCAGCAGCGCAAGCCCTTTATATGGCTACACCTTC. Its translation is CASSASPLYGYTF.